This TCR beta chain was captured in a study of graft-versus-host responses after intestinal transplantation. Study in general: Every recipient had anti-thymocyte globulin induction and 2 to 4 years of tacrolimus plus steroids.

Study findings and constraints: Early post-transplant HvG declines were associated with peak circulating GvH clone levels.

Comments on this clone: The target antigen is unknown.

The CDR3 has 13 residues. The ends lost 7 bases at V and 6 bases at J; junction bases unmatched: 6. CDR1 is SGHNT and CDR2 is YYREEE in the germline V gene (reference sequence). Repertoires were generated with immunoSEQ multiplex PCR, while TCRdb's copy carries only in-frame clones and drops some. The sample lists 90,000 to 150,000 clones, roughly 95% occurring once. The source is a human donor who received an intestinal transplant. The J gene is TRBJ2-1, the V gene TRBV5-4, with 8 bases fitting TRBD2. The sequencing here drew on unstimulated CD8+ T cells sorted from spleen or lymph node cells, taken before intestinal transplant. The CDR3 sequence: CASGQRERNEQFF. CDR3 nucleotides: TGTGCCAGCGGTCAGCGGGAGCGCAATGAGCAGTTCTTC.